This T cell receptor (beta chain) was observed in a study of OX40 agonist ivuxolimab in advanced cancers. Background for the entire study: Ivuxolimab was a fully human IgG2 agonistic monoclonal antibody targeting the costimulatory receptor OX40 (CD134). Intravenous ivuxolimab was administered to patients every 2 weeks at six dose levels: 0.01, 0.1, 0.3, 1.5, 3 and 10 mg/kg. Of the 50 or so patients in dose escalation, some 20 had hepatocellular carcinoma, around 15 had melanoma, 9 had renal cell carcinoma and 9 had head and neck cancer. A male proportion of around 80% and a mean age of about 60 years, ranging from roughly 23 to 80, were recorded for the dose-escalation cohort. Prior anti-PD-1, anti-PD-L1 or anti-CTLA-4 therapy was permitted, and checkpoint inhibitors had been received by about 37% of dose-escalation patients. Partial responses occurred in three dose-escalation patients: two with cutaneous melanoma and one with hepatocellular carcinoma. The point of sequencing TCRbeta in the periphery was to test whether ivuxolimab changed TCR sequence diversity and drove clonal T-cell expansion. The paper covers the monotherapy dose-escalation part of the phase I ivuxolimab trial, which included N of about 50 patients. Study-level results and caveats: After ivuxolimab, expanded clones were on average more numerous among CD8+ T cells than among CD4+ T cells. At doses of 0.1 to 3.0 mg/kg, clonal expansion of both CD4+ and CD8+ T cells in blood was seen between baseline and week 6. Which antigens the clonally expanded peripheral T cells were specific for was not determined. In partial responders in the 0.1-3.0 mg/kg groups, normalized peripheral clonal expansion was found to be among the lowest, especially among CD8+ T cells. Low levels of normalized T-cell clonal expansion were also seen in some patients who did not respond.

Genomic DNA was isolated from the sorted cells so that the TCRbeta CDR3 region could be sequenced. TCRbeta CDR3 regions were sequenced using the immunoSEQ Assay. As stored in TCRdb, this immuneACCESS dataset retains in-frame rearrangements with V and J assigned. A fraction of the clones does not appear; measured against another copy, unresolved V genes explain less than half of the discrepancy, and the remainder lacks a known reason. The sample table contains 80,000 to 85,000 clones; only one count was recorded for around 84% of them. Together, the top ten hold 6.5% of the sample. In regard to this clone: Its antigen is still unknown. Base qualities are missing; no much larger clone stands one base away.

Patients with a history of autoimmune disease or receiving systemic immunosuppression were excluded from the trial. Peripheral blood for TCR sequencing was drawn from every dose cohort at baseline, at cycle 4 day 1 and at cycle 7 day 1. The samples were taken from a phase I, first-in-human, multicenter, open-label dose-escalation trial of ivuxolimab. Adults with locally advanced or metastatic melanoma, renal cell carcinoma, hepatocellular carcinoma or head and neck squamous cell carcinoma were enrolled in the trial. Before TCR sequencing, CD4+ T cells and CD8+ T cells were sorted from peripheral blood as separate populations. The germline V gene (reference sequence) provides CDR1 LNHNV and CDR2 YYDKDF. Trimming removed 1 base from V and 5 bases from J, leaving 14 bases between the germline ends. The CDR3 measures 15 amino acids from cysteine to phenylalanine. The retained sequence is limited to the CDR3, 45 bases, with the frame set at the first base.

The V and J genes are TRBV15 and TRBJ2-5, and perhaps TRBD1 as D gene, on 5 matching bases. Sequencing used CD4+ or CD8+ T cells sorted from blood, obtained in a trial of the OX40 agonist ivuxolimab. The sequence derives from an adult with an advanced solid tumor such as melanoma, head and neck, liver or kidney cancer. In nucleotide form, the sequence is TGTGCCACCAGCAGAGGAGACAGCGTGGGGGAGACCCAGTACTTC. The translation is CATSRGDSVGETQYF. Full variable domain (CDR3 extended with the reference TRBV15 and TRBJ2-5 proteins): DAMVIQNPRYQVTQFGKPVTLSCSQTLNHNVMYWYQQKSSQAPKLLFHYYDKDFNNEADTPDNFQSRRPNTSFCFLDIRSPGLGDTAMYLCATSRGDSVGETQYFGPGTRLLVL.